This TCR beta chain was retrieved from a study of response to subunit inactivated influenza vaccine. A single record per CDR3 protein comes from TCRdb applying MiXCR to the RT-PCR reads. The sample holds approximately 520,000 distinct CDR3 sequences, 16% seen once. At least ten counts were recorded for this clonotype. The CDR3 has 14 amino acids. Germline V lookup: CDR1 SGHNT, CDR2 YYREEE (reference sequence). V gave up 4 bases and J gave up 5 bases, with 13 bases separating them. Sequencing was performed on CD4+ T cells sorted from PBMCs, taken around 2 years after vaccination. This sequence was found in a man aged 45 to 75 who received an inactivated influenza vaccine. The chain joins TRBV5-4 to TRBJ2-1; TRBD2 is a possible D gene (7 bases). The CDR3 DNA is TGTGCCAGCAGCGTTAGGGGGGGGAACAATGAGCAGTTCTTC. This codes for CASSVRGGNNEQFF.